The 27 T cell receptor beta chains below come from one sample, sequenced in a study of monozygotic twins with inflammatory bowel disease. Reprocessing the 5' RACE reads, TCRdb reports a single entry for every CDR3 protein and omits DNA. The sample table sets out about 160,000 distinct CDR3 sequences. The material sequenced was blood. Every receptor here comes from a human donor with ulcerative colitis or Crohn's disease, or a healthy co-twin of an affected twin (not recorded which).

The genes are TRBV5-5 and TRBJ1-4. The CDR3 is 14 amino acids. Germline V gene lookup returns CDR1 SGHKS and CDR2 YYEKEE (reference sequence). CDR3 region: CASSPQNSPEKLFF.

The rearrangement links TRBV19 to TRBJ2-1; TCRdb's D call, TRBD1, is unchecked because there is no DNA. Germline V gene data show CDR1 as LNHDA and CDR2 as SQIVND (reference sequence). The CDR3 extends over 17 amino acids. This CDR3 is CASSNLGLRDREWGQFF.

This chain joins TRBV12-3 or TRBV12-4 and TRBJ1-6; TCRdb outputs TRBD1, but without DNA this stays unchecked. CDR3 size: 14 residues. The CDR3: CASSLSWGKSPLHF.

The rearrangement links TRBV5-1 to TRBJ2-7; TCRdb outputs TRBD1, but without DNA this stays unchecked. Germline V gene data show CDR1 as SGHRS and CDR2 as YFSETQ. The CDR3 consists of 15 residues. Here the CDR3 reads CASSQKTGTGDEQYF.

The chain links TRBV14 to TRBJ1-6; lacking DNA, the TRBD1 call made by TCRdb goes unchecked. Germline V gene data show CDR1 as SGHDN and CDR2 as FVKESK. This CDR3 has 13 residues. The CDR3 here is CASRAGLGSPLHF.

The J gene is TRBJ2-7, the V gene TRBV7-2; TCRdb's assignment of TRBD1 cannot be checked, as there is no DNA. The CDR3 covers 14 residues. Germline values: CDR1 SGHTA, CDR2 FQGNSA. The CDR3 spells CATRLDGGGDEQYF.

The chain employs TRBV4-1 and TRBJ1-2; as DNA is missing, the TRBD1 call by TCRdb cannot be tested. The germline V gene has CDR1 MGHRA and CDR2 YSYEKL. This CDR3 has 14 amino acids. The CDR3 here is CASSQEEGVDGYTF.

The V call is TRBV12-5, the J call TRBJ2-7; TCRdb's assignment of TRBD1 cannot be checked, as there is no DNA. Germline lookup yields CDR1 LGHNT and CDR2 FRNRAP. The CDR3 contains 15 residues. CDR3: CASASTFEGGHEQYF. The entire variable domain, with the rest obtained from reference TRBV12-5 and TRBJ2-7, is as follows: DARVTQTPRHKVTEMGQEVTMRCQPILGHNTVFWYRQTMMQGLELLAYFRNRAPLDDSGMPKDRFSAEMPDATLATLKIQPSEPRDSAVYFCASASTFEGGHEQYFGPGTRLTVT.

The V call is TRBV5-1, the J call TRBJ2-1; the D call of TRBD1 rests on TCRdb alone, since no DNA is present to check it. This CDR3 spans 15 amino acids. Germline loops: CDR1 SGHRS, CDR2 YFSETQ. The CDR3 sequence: CASSHDRVAYNEQFF. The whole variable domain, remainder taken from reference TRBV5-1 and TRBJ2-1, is KAGVTQTPRYLIKTRGQQVTLSCSPISGHRSVSWYQQTPGQGLQFLFEYFSETQRNKGNFPGRFSGRQFSNSRSEMNVSTLELGDSALYLCASSHDRVAYNEQFFGPGTRLTVL.

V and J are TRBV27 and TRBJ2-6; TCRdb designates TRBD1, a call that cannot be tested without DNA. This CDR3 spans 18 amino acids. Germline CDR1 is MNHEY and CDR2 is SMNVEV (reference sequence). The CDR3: CASSLNPGGGSGANVLTF. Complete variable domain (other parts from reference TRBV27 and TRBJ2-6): EAQVTQNPRYLITVTGKKLTVTCSQNMNHEYMSWYRQDPGLGLRQIYYSMNVEVTDKGDVPEGYKVSRKEKRNFPLILESPSPNQTSLYFCASSLNPGGGSGANVLTFGAGSRLTVL.

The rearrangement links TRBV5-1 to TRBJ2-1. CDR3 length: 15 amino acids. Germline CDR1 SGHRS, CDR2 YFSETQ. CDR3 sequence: CASSLDVSSYNEQFF.

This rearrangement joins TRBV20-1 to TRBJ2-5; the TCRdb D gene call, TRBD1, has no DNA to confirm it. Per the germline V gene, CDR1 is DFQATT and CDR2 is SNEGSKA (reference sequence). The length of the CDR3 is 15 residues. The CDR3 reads CSARPMAGKGETQYF.

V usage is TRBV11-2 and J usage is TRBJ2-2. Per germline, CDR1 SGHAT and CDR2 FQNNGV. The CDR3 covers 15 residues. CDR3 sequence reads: CASSLDPGYTGELFF.

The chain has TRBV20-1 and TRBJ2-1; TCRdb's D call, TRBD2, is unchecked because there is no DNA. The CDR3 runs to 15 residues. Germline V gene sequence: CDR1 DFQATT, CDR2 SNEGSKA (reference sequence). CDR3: CSARDLGSGGIEQFF.

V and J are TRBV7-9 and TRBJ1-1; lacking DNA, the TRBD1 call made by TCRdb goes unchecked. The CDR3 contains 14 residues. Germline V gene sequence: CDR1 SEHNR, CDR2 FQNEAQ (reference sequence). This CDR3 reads CASSPGQRNTEAFF.

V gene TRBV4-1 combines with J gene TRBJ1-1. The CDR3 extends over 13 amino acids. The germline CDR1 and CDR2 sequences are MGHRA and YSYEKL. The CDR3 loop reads CASSLGINTEAFF.

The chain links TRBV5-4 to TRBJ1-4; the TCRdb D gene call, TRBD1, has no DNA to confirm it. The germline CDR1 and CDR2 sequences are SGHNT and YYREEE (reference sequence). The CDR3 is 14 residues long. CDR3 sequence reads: CASSPGTGGEKLFF.

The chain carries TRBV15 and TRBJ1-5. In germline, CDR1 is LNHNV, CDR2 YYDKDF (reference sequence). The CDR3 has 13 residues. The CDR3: CATSRDRNQPQHF.

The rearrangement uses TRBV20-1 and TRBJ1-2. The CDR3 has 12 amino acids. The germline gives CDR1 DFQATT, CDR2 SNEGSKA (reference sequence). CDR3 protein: CSAATPNYGYTF.

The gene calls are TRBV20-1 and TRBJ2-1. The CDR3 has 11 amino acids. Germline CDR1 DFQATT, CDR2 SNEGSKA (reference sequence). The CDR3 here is CSARGSNEQFF.

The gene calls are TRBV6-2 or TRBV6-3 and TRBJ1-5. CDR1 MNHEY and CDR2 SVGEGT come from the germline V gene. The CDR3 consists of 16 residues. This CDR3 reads CASSYSLMGSNQPQHF.

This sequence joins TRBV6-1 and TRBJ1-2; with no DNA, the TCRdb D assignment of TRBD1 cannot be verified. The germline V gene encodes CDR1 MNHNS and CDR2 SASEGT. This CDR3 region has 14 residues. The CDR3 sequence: CASSRTGDFYGYTF.

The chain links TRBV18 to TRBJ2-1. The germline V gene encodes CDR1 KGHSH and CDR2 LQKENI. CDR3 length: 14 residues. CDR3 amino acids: CASSPLATYNEQFF.

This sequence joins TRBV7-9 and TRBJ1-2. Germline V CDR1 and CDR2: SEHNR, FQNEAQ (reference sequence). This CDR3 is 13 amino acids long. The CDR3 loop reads CASNNKGGYGYTF.

The CDR3 is CSAPWGGHQETQYF. The gene calls are TRBV20-1 and TRBJ2-5; checking the TCRdb D call of TRBD1 is not possible without DNA. CDR1 and CDR2 (germline): DFQATT, SNEGSKA (reference sequence). CDR3 size: 14 residues.

The CDR3 spells CASSYTRLASHEQFF. The chain combines TRBV6-5 with TRBJ2-1; the TCRdb call, TRBD2, lacks DNA for checking. CDR3 length: 15 amino acids. CDR1 MNHEY and CDR2 SVGAGI come from the germline V gene.

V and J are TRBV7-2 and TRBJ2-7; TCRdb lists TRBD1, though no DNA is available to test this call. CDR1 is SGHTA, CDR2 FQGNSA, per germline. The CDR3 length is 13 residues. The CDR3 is CASSSPNNHEQYF.